The next 13 T cell receptor beta chains were all read from a single sample in a study of CD4 and CD8 cells across lung adenocarcinoma regions. TCRdb re-analysed the PCR reads in MiXCR, keeping a single row per CDR3 protein. The sample contains about 8,000 distinct CDR3 sequences, over 50% of which appear only once. The sample was CD4+ T cells from the center of a lung tumor. The receptors shown here come from a female donor with lung adenocarcinoma. The CD4 and CD8 labels of this study may be unreliable.

As to this clonotype: The junction and the germline gene differ at one end; a read error may be behind it. The chain is built from TRBV6-2 or TRBV6-3 and TRBJ1-5, with D unclear. Germline CDR1 MNHEY, CDR2 SVGEGT. The CDR3 covers 12 residues. The CDR3 here is CASSYDGGSWLF. The CDR3 nucleotides are TGTGCCAGCAGTTACGACGGAGGGAGCTGGCTTTTT.

This clonotype was counted only a few times. V is TRBV12-3 or TRBV12-4 and J is TRBJ1-3; 7 bases agree with TRBD1. Germline trimming cut 6 bases from V and 3 bases from J; bases unmatched to any gene: 2. The CDR3 extends over 13 amino acids. The CDR3 is CASRQGFGNTIYF. CDR3 nucleotides: TGTGCCAGCAGACAGGGGTTTGGAAACACCATATATTTT.

The V call is TRBV6-5, the J call TRBJ2-4; D is unclear. The V end lost 0 bases, the J end lost 4 bases, and 13 bases lay between the germline ends. The CDR3 spans 16 residues. Per germline, CDR1 MNHEY and CDR2 SVGAGI. CDR3 protein: CASSYSGPGRKNIQYF. CDR3 bases: TGTGCCAGCAGTTACTCGGGCCCCGGGCGGAAAAACATTCAGTACTTC.

For this clonotype: Germline and junction disagree at one end, which may indicate a read error. The rearrangement uses TRBV6-1 and TRBJ2-3, with a weak D call TRBD2 (6 bases). The CDR3 loop spans 16 amino acids. Looked up from germline, CDR1 is MNHNS and CDR2 is SASEGT. CDR3 in amino acids: CASAGPGGSDQETQYF. CDR3 bases: TGTGCCAGCGCGGGGCCTGGGGGGAGTGACCAAGAGACGCAGTATTTC.

The rearrangement links TRBV4-2 to TRBJ2-1; 7 bases line up with TRBD2. The CDR3 covers 16 residues. The V gene's germline CDR1 is LGHNA and CDR2 YNFKEQ. V shed 0 bases and J 5 bases; nucleotides not matched to a gene: 7. CDR3 amino acids: CASSQDAGVVHNEQFF. CDR3 sequence (DNA): TGTGCCAGCAGCCAAGACGCGGGAGTAGTCCACAATGAGCAGTTCTTC.

This clonotype was counted only a few times. CDR3 DNA sequence: TGTGCCAGCTCTCGGCTTCAACAAGAGACCCAGTACTTC. Amino acid sequence: CASSRLQQETQYF. The chain recombines TRBV6-1 with TRBJ2-5; no firm D call. Trimming shortened V by 8 bases and J by 2 bases, and 12 bases separated the two germline ends. The CDR3 contains 13 residues. Germline loops: CDR1 MNHNS, CDR2 SASEGT.

On this clonotype itself: At one end the junction does not follow the germline gene, possibly because of a read error. The CDR3: CASSFRAGGQETRYF. CDR3 nucleotide sequence: TGTGCCAGCAGTTTCCGGGCGGGAGGGCAAGAGACCCGGTACTTC. The chain couples TRBV27 to TRBJ2-5, with TRBD2 matching 9 bases. CDR1 and CDR2 (germline): MNHEY, SMNVEV (reference sequence). CDR3 length: 15 residues.

This clonotype was picked up a small number of times. The chain uses TRBV19 and TRBJ1-2; D unresolved. CDR3 length: 15 amino acids. Germline CDR1 is LNHDA and CDR2 is SQIVND (reference sequence). Trimming shortened V by 1 base and J by 2 bases, and 11 bases separated the two germline ends. The CDR3, as DNA: TGTGCCAGTAGTATAGGATCGGGCACCAACTATGGCTACACCTTC. It encodes CASSIGSGTNYGYTF.

This clonotype showed up just a few times. The chain combines TRBV4-1 with TRBJ2-3; 9 bases agree with TRBD2. Germline assignment: CDR1 MGHRA and CDR2 YSYEKL. V gave up 3 bases and J gave up 0 bases; unmatched junction bases: 1. CDR3 length: 15 amino acids. The CDR3 is CASSHSGGSTDTQYF. CDR3 nucleotide sequence: TGCGCCAGCAGCCATAGCGGGGGTAGCACAGATACGCAGTATTTT.

The rearrangement links TRBV4-1 to TRBJ2-1, with a tentative D call TRBD2 (5 bases). Germline CDR1 reads MGHRA; CDR2 reads YSYEKL. Trimming shortened V by 3 bases and J by 4 bases, and 13 bases separated the two germline ends. This CDR3 spans 15 amino acids. CDR3 nucleotide sequence: TGCGCCAGCAGCCACCAAGCGGTGGCTTACAATGAGCAGTTCTTC. Translating gives CASSHQAVAYNEQFF.

CDR3 sequence reads: CASSDFMGVTGELFF. CDR3 sequence (DNA): TGTGCCAGCAGTGATTTCATGGGGGTGACCGGGGAGCTGTTTTTT. The chain couples TRBV6-1 to TRBJ2-2; D is possibly TRBD1 or TRBD2 (5 bases each). CDR1 is MNHNS and CDR2 is SASEGT in the germline V gene. The CDR3 runs to 15 residues. V dropped 3 bases and J dropped 5 bases, with 13 bases sitting between them.

Within the sample, this clonotype is medium-sized (0.01 to 0.1%). This sequence joins TRBV6-5 and TRBJ2-6; D is possibly TRBD1 (5 bases). The CDR3 runs 18 residues. V lost 5 bases, J lost 8 bases, and 25 bases lay in between. Germline CDR1 is MNHEY and CDR2 is SVGAGI. The CDR3 DNA sequence: TGTGCCAGCAGTCCCTCAGGGATCGAGCTGAGAAGGCCCAACGTCCTGACTTTC. This encodes CASSPSGIELRRPNVLTF.

The V gene is TRBV27, the J gene TRBJ2-5; maybe TRBD2 (6 bases). CDR3 length equals 15 residues. V gave up 9 bases and J gave up 8 bases, with 25 bases separating them. Per the germline V gene, CDR1 is MNHEY and CDR2 is SMNVEV (reference sequence). CDR3 DNA sequence: TGTGCCAGGAGCAACGTCGGCGGGGACCAAAACACCCAGTACTTC. This encodes CARSNVGGDQNTQYF.